The 8 T cell receptor beta chains below were found in one sample sequenced in a study of T cells after yellow fever vaccination. From the 5' RACE reads, TCRdb called clonotypes with MiXCR, one entry per CDR3 protein. The sample lists 500,000 to 650,000 distinct CDR3 sequences, over 9% occurring once. The material sequenced was PBMCs, taken on the day of the yellow fever booster vaccination. The receptors stem from a man aged 30 to 45 who received the YFV17D yellow fever vaccine.

The V and J genes are TRBV3-1 and TRBJ1-6; D not resolved. From germline, CDR1 is LGHDT and CDR2 YNNKEL (reference sequence). V lost 6 bases and J 6 bases, leaving 12 bases between the germline ends. The CDR3 is 14 amino acids. For the CDR3, the DNA is TGTGCCAGCAGTCAAAGACTCCCTAATTCACCCCTCCACTTT. Translating gives CASSQRLPNSPLHF.

The gene calls are TRBV20-1 and TRBJ1-4; D gene uncertain. The germline CDR1 and CDR2 sequences are DFQATT and SNEGSKA (reference sequence). CDR3 length: 16 residues. With 5 bases removed from V and 0 bases from J, the gap between germline ends came to 16 bases. The CDR3: CSAQTGGSSTNEKLFF. CDR3 DNA: TGCAGTGCTCAGACGGGAGGGTCTTCAACTAATGAAAAACTGTTTTTT.

This clonotype was seen more than once but under ten times. This chain links TRBV12-3 or TRBV12-4 with TRBJ2-3, with TRBD2 matching over 16 bases. J lost 7 bases, V lost 6 bases, and 13 bases had no gene match. The CDR3 has 18 residues. The CDR3 bases are TGTGCCAGCAGCCGAGATCCGGGACTAGCGGGGGGGCTCAATACGCAGTATTTT. This encodes CASSRDPGLAGGLNTQYF.

The DNA for the CDR3 is TGTGCCAGCAGTAACCGCCGGGACCCGGGGACCCAGTACTTC. Protein product: CASSNRRDPGTQYF. J is TRBJ2-5 and V is TRBV6-2 or TRBV6-3; possibly TRBD1 or TRBD2 for D (5 bases each). The CDR3 covers 14 residues. The ends were cut back, 5 bases at V and 7 bases at J, with 17 bases in the middle. CDR1 MNHEY and CDR2 SVGEGT come from the germline V gene.

The table lists this clonotype with a few counts. The chain has TRBV11-2 and TRBJ1-2, with 7 bases that match TRBD1. The J segment lost 4 bases and the V segment lost 0 bases, leaving 11 bases of the junction unmatched. CDR1 and CDR2 (germline): SGHAT, FQNNGV. CDR3 length: 17 residues. CDR3 residues: CASSLDYGNRGAYGYTF. The CDR3 DNA follows: TGTGCCAGCAGCTTAGATTACGGCAACAGGGGAGCCTATGGCTACACCTTC.

On this clonotype: The junction differs from germline at one of its ends, possibly a read error. V gene TRBV5-1 combines with J gene TRBJ1-1; D gene unclear. CDR1 and CDR2 (germline): SGHRS, YFSETQ. CDR3 length: 13 residues. Written as DNA, the CDR3 is TGTGCCAGCAGCTTTAGCCAGAACACTGAAGCTTTCTTT. Its protein product is CASSFSQNTEAFF.

This clonotype was counted at least ten times. The rearrangement joins TRBV27 to TRBJ2-7; D is unclear. The CDR3 has 14 amino acids. CDR1 and CDR2 (germline): MNHEY, SMNVEV (reference sequence). V lost 4 bases and J 2 bases, leaving 12 bases between the germline ends. This CDR3 is CASSSDGPPYEQYF. The CDR3 region has the DNA TGTGCCAGCAGTTCGGACGGGCCGCCCTACGAGCAGTACTTC.

This clonotype was detected a few times. V is TRBV6-1 and J is TRBJ2-1, with 7 nucleotides matching TRBD2. The CDR3 sequence is 15 residues long. The V and J ends lost 8 bases and 8 bases, in that order; junction bases with no gene match: 15. Per germline, CDR1 MNHNS and CDR2 SASEGT. The CDR3 DNA is TGTGCCAGCGGGAAAAGCGGGGTTGGTCGACATGAGCAGTTCTTC. Translated: CASGKSGVGRHEQFF.